What follows are 18 T cell receptor beta chains derived from one specimen sequenced in a study of molecular identifiers for immune sequencing clone quantification. MiXCR, run by TCRdb on the PCR reads, gives a single entry per CDR3 protein. The sample contains some 590,000 distinct CDR3 sequences, roughly 23% of which appear only once. The sample taken for sequencing was naive CD8+ T cells from blood, with Jurkat cell RNA spiked in. The subset: FACS-sorted CD8+CD4-CCR7+CD45RA+ naive T cells. The receptors originated from a human donor in good health. Some libraries in this study had Jurkat cell RNA spiked in.

With regard to this clonotype: A read error is likely, as this CDR3 ends without the conserved phenylalanine or tryptophan. The rearrangement uses TRBV7-6 and TRBJ2-7; 12 bases map to TRBD2. The germline gives CDR1 SGHVS, CDR2 FNYEAQ. The CDR3 is made up of 17 amino acids. V was clipped by 5 bases and J by 0 bases; unmatched bases: 8. Written as DNA, the CDR3 is TGTGCCAGCAGCACTCCTAGCGGGGGGGGAAGCTCCTACGAGCAGTACTCC. Protein sequence: CASSTPSGGGSSYEQYS.

In DNA form, the CDR3 reads TGTGCCAGCAGTTTTGGACAGGGGGGGAAGGAGACCCAGTACTTC. The encoded protein is CASSFGQGGKETQYF. The chain employs TRBV12-3 or TRBV12-4 and TRBJ2-5, with TRBD1 matching over 10 bases. CDR3 length: 15 residues. The junction had 6 bases not matched to a gene; V was cut back by 3 bases and J by 5 bases.

This clonotype was counted between two and nine times. V gene TRBV19 combines with J gene TRBJ2-1; D is unclear. V was shortened by 3 bases and J by 4 bases, with 16 bases between the two germline ends. CDR1 and CDR2 from the germline V gene are LNHDA and SQIVND (reference sequence). The CDR3 is 16 residues long. The chain's CDR3 is CASSIAGRPSYNEQFF. The CDR3 region has the DNA TGTGCCAGTAGTATTGCAGGTAGACCCTCTTACAATGAGCAGTTCTTC.

For this clonotype: This could be a read error, since a much larger clone is one nucleotide away. The rearrangement joins TRBV30 to TRBJ2-3; 9 nucleotides align to TRBD2. The CDR3 length is 17 residues. With 4 bases clipped from V and 2 bases from J, the junction kept 13 bases outside the gene matches. Per the germline V gene, CDR1 is GTSNPN and CDR2 is SVGIG (reference sequence). The CDR3, as DNA: TGTGCCTGGAACATCCTAGGGACTAGCTCACTCACAGATACGCAGTATTTT. This gives the protein CAWNILGTSSLTDTQYF.

The chain carries TRBV19 and TRBJ1-5; TRBD1 is a possible D gene (6 bases). Germline CDR1 and CDR2: LNHDA and SQIVND (reference sequence). Trimming removed 7 bases from V and 8 bases from J, with 12 bases in between. The CDR3 loop spans 12 amino acids. The CDR3 spells CASTQPGEPQHF. The CDR3 coding sequence is TGTGCCAGTACCCAGCCAGGGGAGCCCCAGCATTTT.

This clonotype occurred many times. The chain combines TRBV28 with TRBJ1-3; tentatively, D is TRBD1 (5 bases). Between the trimmed V and J ends, which lost 6 bases and 0 bases, there was a span of 9 bases. CDR1 and CDR2 from the germline V gene are MDHEN and SYDVKM. The CDR3 extends over 14 amino acids. The CDR3 DNA follows: TGTGCCAGCAGGCCGACAGTCTCTGGAAACACCATATATTTT. It codes for CASRPTVSGNTIYF. The variable domain in full, completed from reference TRBV28 and TRBJ1-3, reads DVKVTQSSRYLVKRTGEKVFLECVQDMDHENMFWYRQDPGLGLRLIYFSYDVKMKEKGDIPEGYSVSREKKERFSLILESASTNQTSMYLCASRPTVSGNTIYFGEGSWLTVV.

This clonotype was recorded at least ten times. The rearrangement uses TRBV2 and TRBJ1-1; 8 nucleotides align to TRBD1. The CDR3 contains 13 residues. Per germline, CDR1 SNHLY and CDR2 FYNNEI. V was pared by 5 bases and J by 8 bases, with 7 bases of the junction left unmatched. CDR3 bases: TGTGCCAGCAGTACGGACAGGGCACCAGAAGCTTTCTTT. This codes for CASSTDRAPEAFF.

This clonotype was picked up one time. This may stem from a read error, because a much larger clone lies one nucleotide away. V gene TRBV6-2 or TRBV6-3 combines with J gene TRBJ1-1, with D unclear. The CDR3 covers 15 residues. The germline V gene encodes CDR1 MNHEY and CDR2 SVGEGT. The V and J ends lost 6 bases and 1 base respectively, with 15 bases between them. DNA of the CDR3: TGTGCCAGCAGCCAAGTACACACCACGAACACTGAAGCTTTCTTT. This codes for CASSQVHTTNTEAFF.

As regards this clonotype: Possible read error: a much larger clone is one base away. The chain couples TRBV13 to TRBJ1-1; D possibly corresponds to TRBD1 (5 bases). Germline V CDR1 and CDR2: PRHDT, FYEKMQ (reference sequence). The V gene lost 0 bases and the J gene lost 10 bases, with 15 bases spanning the gap. This CDR3 has 14 amino acids. The CDR3 spells CASSLGSTAAAAFF. In DNA, the CDR3 is TGTGCCAGCAGCTTAGGCTCGACAGCAGCCGCAGCTTTCTTT.

As for this clonotype: This CDR3 fails to terminate in the conserved phenylalanine or tryptophan, so it likely reflects a read error. V usage is TRBV27 and J usage is TRBJ2-5, with TRBD1 matching over 7 bases. The J segment lost 1 base and the V segment lost 3 bases, leaving 2 bases of the junction unmatched. CDR1 and CDR2 (germline): MNHEY, SMNVEV (reference sequence). The CDR3 totals 14 residues. CDR3 nucleotide sequence: TGTGCCAGCAGTTTCGCAGGGGGCCAAGAGACCCAGTACCTC. This codes for CASSFAGGQETQYL.

This chain links TRBV7-9 with TRBJ2-1, with no clear D. CDR1 SEHNR and CDR2 FQNEAQ come from the germline V gene (reference sequence). V lost 1 base and J lost 7, with 11 bases in between. The CDR3 runs to 14 residues. CDR3 residues: CASSLGCGENEQFF. The CDR3 region has the DNA TGTGCCAGCAGCTTAGGTTGCGGTGAGAATGAGCAGTTCTTC.

This clonotype has a count of ten or more. The chain joins TRBV19 to TRBJ2-4; 8 bases map to TRBD2. The CDR3 spans 15 residues. The V and J ends lost 3 bases and 8 bases, in that order; junction bases with no gene match: 9. Germline V CDR1 and CDR2: LNHDA, SQIVND (reference sequence). The chain's CDR3 is CASSIRGLAGDIQYF. Written as DNA, the CDR3 is TGTGCCAGTAGTATTCGAGGGCTAGCGGGTGACATTCAGTACTTC.

There are a few counts of this clonotype. One end of the junction is discordant with germline, which a read error may explain. The rearrangement uses TRBV9 and TRBJ2-5; no definite D call. Germline CDR1 reads SGDLS; CDR2 reads YYNGEE. The CDR3 extends over 13 amino acids. The CDR3 spells CASSETNQEIQYF. The CDR3 DNA is TGTGCCAGCAGCGAGACAAACCAAGAGATCCAGTACTTC.

This clonotype was detected many times. This chain uses TRBV7-6 with TRBJ1-1; D call uncertain. Trimming took 5 bases from V and 4 from J, leaving 11 bases between them. The CDR3 consists of 13 residues. CDR1 is SGHVS, CDR2 FNYEAQ, per germline. CDR3 residues: CASSPQTRTEAFF. The CDR3 DNA is TGTGCCAGCAGCCCTCAAACACGCACTGAAGCTTTCTTT.

This clonotype was counted between two and nine times. This chain connects TRBV27 to TRBJ2-2; D gene ambiguous. This CDR3 region has 13 residues. From germline, CDR1 is MNHEY and CDR2 SMNVEV (reference sequence). V lost 0 bases to trimming and J lost 7 bases, with 6 bases between them. CDR3 loop: CASSLSRSGELFF. The CDR3 bases are TGTGCCAGCAGTTTATCAAGGAGCGGGGAGCTGTTTTTT.

This clonotype was counted many times. The rearrangement uses TRBV5-6 and TRBJ2-3; 7 bases agree with TRBD2. The V gene end was trimmed by 6 bases and the J gene end by 1 base; junction bases not matched to a gene: 8. Germline V gene sequence: CDR1 SGHDT, CDR2 YYEEEE. CDR3 size: 15 residues. CDR3 coding DNA: TGTGCCAGCACACCTCGGAGCGGGGGCACAGATACGCAGTATTTT. Its translation is CASTPRSGGTDTQYF.

This clonotype appeared many times. V usage is TRBV7-9 and J usage is TRBJ2-2, with 7 bases matching TRBD2. The junction had 6 bases not matched to a gene; V was cut back by 0 bases and J by 2 bases. CDR3 length: 17 amino acids. The germline gives CDR1 SEHNR, CDR2 FQNEAQ (reference sequence). CDR3 in amino acids: CASSLAERDFNTGELFF. The CDR3 DNA reads TGTGCCAGCAGCTTAGCAGAGCGGGATTTCAACACCGGGGAGCTGTTTTTT. Supplemented by reference TRBV7-9 and TRBJ2-2, the full variable domain reads DTGVSQNPRHKITKRGQNVTFRCDPISEHNRLYWYRQTLGQGPEFLTYFQNEAQLEKSRLLSDRFSAERPKGSFSTLEIQRTEQGDSAMYLCASSLAERDFNTGELFFGEGSRLTVL.

As to this clonotype: Being one base from a much bigger clone, this may be a read error. The genes are TRBV6-2 or TRBV6-3 and TRBJ2-7; D ambiguous. V lost 1 base, J lost 2 bases, and 12 bases lay in between. The length of the CDR3 is 15 residues. Germline-derived CDR1 and CDR2 are MNHEY and SVGEGT. In DNA form, the CDR3 reads TGTGCCAGCAGTTACTTGGTCGGCCCCACCTACGAGCAGTACTTC. Protein: CASSYLVGPTYEQYF.